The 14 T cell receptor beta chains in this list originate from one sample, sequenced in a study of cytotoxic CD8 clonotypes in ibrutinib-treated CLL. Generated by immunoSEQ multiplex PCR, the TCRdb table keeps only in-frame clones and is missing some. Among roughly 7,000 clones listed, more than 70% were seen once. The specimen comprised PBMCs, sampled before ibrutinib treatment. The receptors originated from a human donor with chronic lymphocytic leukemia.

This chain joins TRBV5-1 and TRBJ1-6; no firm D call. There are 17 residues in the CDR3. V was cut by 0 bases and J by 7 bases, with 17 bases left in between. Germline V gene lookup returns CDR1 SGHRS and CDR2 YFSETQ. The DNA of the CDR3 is TGCGCCAGCAGCTTGGCCGAGAGTGCTAGTGGGAATTCACCCCTCCACTTT. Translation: CASSLAESASGNSPLHF.

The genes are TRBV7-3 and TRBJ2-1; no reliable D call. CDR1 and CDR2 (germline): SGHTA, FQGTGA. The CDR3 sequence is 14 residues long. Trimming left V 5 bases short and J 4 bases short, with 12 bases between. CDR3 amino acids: CASSLATEYNEQFF. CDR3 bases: TGTGCCAGCAGCCTGGCCACCGAGTACAATGAGCAGTTCTTC. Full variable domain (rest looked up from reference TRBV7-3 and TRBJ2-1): GAGVSQTPSNKVTEKGKYVELRCDPISGHTALYWYRQSLGQGPEFLIYFQGTGAADDSGLPNDRFFAVRPEGSVSTLKIQRTERGDSAVYLCASSLATEYNEQFFGPGTRLTVL.

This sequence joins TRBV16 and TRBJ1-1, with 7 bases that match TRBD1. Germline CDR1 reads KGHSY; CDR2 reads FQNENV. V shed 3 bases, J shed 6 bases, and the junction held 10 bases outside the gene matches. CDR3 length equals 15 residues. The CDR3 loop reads CASSQGGGLFAEAFF. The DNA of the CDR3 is TGTGCCAGCAGCCAGGGAGGGGGCTTATTCGCTGAAGCTTTCTTT.

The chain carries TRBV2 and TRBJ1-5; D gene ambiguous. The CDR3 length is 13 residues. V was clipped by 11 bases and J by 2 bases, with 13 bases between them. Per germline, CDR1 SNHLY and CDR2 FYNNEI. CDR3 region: CAYRKEGNQPQHF. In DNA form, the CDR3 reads TGTGCCTACAGAAAGGAGGGCAATCAGCCCCAGCATTTT.

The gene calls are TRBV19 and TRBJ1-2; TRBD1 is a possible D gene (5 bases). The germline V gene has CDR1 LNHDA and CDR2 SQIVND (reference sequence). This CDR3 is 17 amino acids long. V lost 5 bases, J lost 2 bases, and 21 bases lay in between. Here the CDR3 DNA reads TGTGCCAGTAGTGGTTTCCTCGGAGACAGATCAAACTATGGCTACACCTTC. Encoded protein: CASSGFLGDRSNYGYTF.

CDR3 coding DNA: TGTGCCAGCAGCGACATACAGGGTTCTGGCTACACCTTC. This gives the protein CASSDIQGSGYTF. The chain has TRBV9 and TRBJ1-2; D may be TRBD1 (6 bases). The ends were cut back, 3 bases at V and 7 bases at J, with 13 bases in the middle. CDR1 is SGDLS and CDR2 is YYNGEE in the germline V gene. The length of the CDR3 is 13 residues.

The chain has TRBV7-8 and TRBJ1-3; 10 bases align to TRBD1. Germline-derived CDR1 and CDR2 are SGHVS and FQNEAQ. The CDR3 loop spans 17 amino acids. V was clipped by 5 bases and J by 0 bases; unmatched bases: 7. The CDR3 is CASSIRGDRGSGNTIYF. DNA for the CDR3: TGTGCCAGCAGCATTCGTGGGGACAGGGGCTCTGGAAACACCATATATTTT.

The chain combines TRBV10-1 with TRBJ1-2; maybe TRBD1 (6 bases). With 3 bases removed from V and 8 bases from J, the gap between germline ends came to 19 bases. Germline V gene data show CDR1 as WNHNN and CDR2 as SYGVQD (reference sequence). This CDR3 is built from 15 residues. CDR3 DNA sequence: TGCGCCAGCAGTGACAGCACAGGGAGCGTCGGGGGCTACACCTTC. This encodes CASSDSTGSVGGYTF.

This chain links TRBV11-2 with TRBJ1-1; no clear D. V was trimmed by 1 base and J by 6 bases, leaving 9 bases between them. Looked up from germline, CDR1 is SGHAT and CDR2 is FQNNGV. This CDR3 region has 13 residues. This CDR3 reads CASSLVPLAEAFF. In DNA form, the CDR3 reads TGTGCCAGCAGCTTAGTACCGTTGGCTGAAGCTTTCTTT. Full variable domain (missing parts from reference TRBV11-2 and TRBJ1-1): EAGVAQSPRYKIIEKRQSVAFWCNPISGHATLYWYQQILGQGPKLLIQFQNNGVVDDSQLPKDRFSAERLKGVDSTLKIQPAKLEDSAVYLCASSLVPLAEAFFGQGTRLTVV.

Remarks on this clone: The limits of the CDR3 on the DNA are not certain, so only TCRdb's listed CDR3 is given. The CDR3 loop is CASRPGTGILAQYF. The rearrangement uses TRBV6-1 and TRBJ2-5; the table names TRBD2, a call not compared with the DNA. The CDR3 is 14 amino acids in total, end residues counted. The germline V gene encodes CDR1 MNHNS and CDR2 SASEGT.

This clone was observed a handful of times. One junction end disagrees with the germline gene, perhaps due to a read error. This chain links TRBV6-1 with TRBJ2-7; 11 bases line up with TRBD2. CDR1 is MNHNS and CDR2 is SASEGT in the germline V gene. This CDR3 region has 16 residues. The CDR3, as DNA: TGTGCCAGCAGTAAAGCCGGGACTAGCGGAGCCTACGAGCAGTACTTC. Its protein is CASSKAGTSGAYEQYF.

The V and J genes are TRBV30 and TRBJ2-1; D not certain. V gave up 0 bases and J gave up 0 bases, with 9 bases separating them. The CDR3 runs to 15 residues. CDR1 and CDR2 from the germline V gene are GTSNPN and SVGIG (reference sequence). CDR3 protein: CAWSVGLSSYNEQFF. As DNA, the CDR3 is TGTGCCTGGAGTGTAGGGCTAAGCTCCTACAATGAGCAGTTCTTC.

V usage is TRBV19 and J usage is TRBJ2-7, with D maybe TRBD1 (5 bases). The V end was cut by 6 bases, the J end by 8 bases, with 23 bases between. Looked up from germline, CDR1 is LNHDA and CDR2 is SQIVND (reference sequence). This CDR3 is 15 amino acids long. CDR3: CASSPTDLGQSKQYF. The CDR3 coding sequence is TGTGCCAGTAGCCCAACCGATTTAGGACAATCTAAGCAGTACTTC.

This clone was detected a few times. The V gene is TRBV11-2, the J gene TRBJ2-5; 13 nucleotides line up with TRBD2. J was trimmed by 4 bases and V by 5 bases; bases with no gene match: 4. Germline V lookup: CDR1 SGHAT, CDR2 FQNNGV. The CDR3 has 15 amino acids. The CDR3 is CASSPLAGGLETQYF. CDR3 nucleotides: TGTGCCAGCAGCCCACTAGCGGGGGGGCTAGAGACCCAGTACTTC.